This TCR beta chain was recovered during a study of blood T cell repertoires in COVID-19. CDR3 length: 13 residues. Germline assignment: CDR1 SGHDT and CDR2 YYEEEE. Trimming cost V 3 bases and J 5 bases, with 11 bases left between them. Profiling relied on immunoSEQ multiplex PCR, and the TCRdb table lists in-frame clones only, not all of them. The table records 150,000 to 200,000 clones, 88% of them present only once. The sequence was obtained from a woman in her late teens or twenties who had recovered from COVID-19. The material sequenced was PBMCs or T cells enriched from blood (not recorded which). This chain joins TRBV5-6 and TRBJ1-2, with a possible D match to TRBD1 (6 bases). In DNA form, the CDR3 reads TGTGCCAGCAGCTCAATCAGGGGATATGGCTACACCTTC. As protein: CASSSIRGYGYTF.